This T cell receptor beta chain is from a study of cytotoxic CD8 clonotypes in ibrutinib-treated CLL. Across the whole study: Timing of response sample collection was a median about twelve months after treatment start, with a range of 6 to 36.

Cryopreserved PBMCs yielded about 2.1 micrograms of genomic DNA for TCR beta libraries. From germline, CDR1 is SQVTM and CDR2 ANQGSEA. Trimming left V 5 bases short and J 7 bases short, with 15 bases between. CDR3 length equals 13 residues. Sequenced by immunoSEQ multiplex PCR; TCRdb stores in-frame clones only, minus some. There are 250,000 to 350,000 clones in the sample; roughly three quarters occur only once, and roughly 6% lies in the top ten. This TCR was recovered from a human donor with chronic lymphocytic leukemia. Here the sequenced sample was PBMCs, taken at disease progression, from a patient treated with ibrutinib. This chain links TRBV29-1 with TRBJ2-1; D possibly corresponds to TRBD1 (6 bases). The CDR3 nucleotides read TGCAGCGTTCAGGGGCGCTTGGTTAATGAGCAGTTCTTC. It specifies CSVQGRLVNEQFF.